Shown below are 17 T cell receptor beta chains from a single sample sequenced in a study of early T cells in non-severe SARS-CoV-2 infection. TCRdb independently ran MiXCR on the 5' RACE reads; one entry per CDR3 protein. The table includes around 70,000 distinct CDR3 sequences, 9% to 15% detected once. Material for sequencing was whole blood. The receptor source for this set is an adult who was a healthcare worker with PCR-confirmed SARS-CoV-2 infection or an uninfected control (not recorded which).

This clonotype came up many times. The chain recombines TRBV10-2 with TRBJ1-5; D gene unclear. The CDR3 loop spans 14 amino acids. CDR1 is WSHSY, CDR2 SAAADI, per germline. Trimming shortened V by 0 bases and J by 1 base, and 4 bases separated the two germline ends. CDR3 sequence: CASSESSSNQPQHF. CDR3 sequence (DNA): TGCGCCAGCAGTGAGTCCAGCAGCAATCAGCCCCAGCATTTT.

This clonotype was counted ten times or more. This chain links TRBV2 with TRBJ2-7, with D tentatively TRBD1 or TRBD2 (5 bases each). Per the germline V gene, CDR1 is SNHLY and CDR2 is FYNNEI. The V and J ends lost 5 bases and 7 bases respectively, with 15 bases between them. The CDR3 runs 13 residues. The CDR3 bases are TGTGCCAGCAGTACCGGGGCCGGTCAAGAGCAGTACTTC. Amino acid sequence: CASSTGAGQEQYF.

This clonotype came up a few times. The rearrangement uses TRBV11-2 and TRBJ2-3, with D maybe TRBD1 (6 bases). V was trimmed by 5 bases and J by 2 bases, leaving 14 bases between them. Germline V CDR1 and CDR2: SGHAT, FQNNGV. The CDR3 loop spans 15 amino acids. CDR3 nucleotide sequence: TGTGCCAGCAGCCCGCGACAGGTCACCACAGATACGCAGTATTTT. This gives the protein CASSPRQVTTDTQYF.

This clonotype has only a few counts. The chain recombines TRBV6-5 with TRBJ2-7; D gene ambiguous. Germline CDR1 reads MNHEY; CDR2 reads SVGAGI. V was clipped by 0 bases and J by 3 bases, with 9 bases between them. This CDR3 region has 14 residues. CDR3 sequence (DNA): TGTGCCAGCAGTTACTCCAGGAATAGCTACGAGCAGTACTTC. Residues: CASSYSRNSYEQYF.

This clonotype was seen many times. This chain links TRBV12-3 or TRBV12-4 with TRBJ2-1; no clear D gene. This CDR3 comprises 13 residues. Trimming shortened V by 0 bases and J by 3 bases, and 3 bases separated the two germline ends. Written as DNA, the CDR3 is TGTGCCAGCAGTTTAGCGGACTACAATGAGCAGTTCTTC. Amino acid sequence: CASSLADYNEQFF.

This clonotype was counted at least ten times. The chain has TRBV6-1 and TRBJ1-2; D call uncertain. With 8 bases removed from V and 4 bases from J, the gap between germline ends came to 8 bases. Germline V CDR1 and CDR2: MNHNS, SASEGT. The CDR3 loop spans 11 amino acids. The CDR3 coding sequence is TGTGCCAGCTACAGTACCTATGGCTACACCTTC. This sequence encodes CASYSTYGYTF.

This clonotype was seen ten or more times. This chain links TRBV19 with TRBJ1-1, with D uncertain. The germline V and J ends were trimmed by 3 bases and 4 bases, with 15 bases remaining between them. CDR3 size: 15 residues. Germline V gives CDR1 LNHDA, CDR2 SQIVND (reference sequence). The CDR3 nucleotides read TGTGCCAGTAGTATCGTAAGTTACGCGAGCACTGAAGCTTTCTTT. Protein sequence: CASSIVSYASTEAFF. The whole variable domain, filled in from reference TRBV19 and TRBJ1-1, reads DGGITQSPKYLFRKEGQNVTLSCEQNLNHDAMYWYRQDPGQGLRLIYYSQIVNDFQKGDIAEGYSVSREKKESFPLTVTSAQKNPTAFYLCASSIVSYASTEAFFGQGTRLTVV.

This clonotype has only a few counts. This chain uses TRBV30 with TRBJ1-2, with D unclear. V shed 4 bases and J shed 0 bases, with 9 bases lying between them. CDR3 length: 13 residues. CDR1 is GTSNPN and CDR2 is SVGIG in the germline V gene (reference sequence). In DNA, the CDR3 is TGTGCCTGGAAGGTCGGCACTAACTATGGCTACACCTTC. Translating it yields CAWKVGTNYGYTF.

This clonotype was picked up many times. V is TRBV7-3 and J is TRBJ2-2; 9 bases fit TRBD2. The CDR3 covers 15 residues. Germline V lookup: CDR1 SGHTA, CDR2 FQGTGA. Trimming took 4 bases from V and 1 from J; bases not matched to a gene: 1. For the CDR3, the DNA is TGTGCCAGCAGCTATAGCGGGAGGAACACCGGGGAGCTGTTTTTT. Protein: CASSYSGRNTGELFF.

This clonotype was counted only a few times. The chain combines TRBV25-1 with TRBJ1-2, with 8 bases aligning to TRBD1. Germline trimming cut 2 bases from V and 7 bases from J; bases unmatched to any gene: 12. CDR1 is MGHDK, CDR2 SYGVNS, per germline. This CDR3 comprises 16 residues. CDR3 in amino acids: CASSEGSRGQRSGYTF. The CDR3 DNA is TGTGCCAGCAGTGAAGGAAGCAGGGGGCAAAGGAGTGGCTACACCTTC.

A few counts support this clonotype. This sequence joins TRBV28 and TRBJ2-7, with a possible D match to TRBD1 (6 bases). Germline V gene lookup returns CDR1 MDHEN and CDR2 SYDVKM. This CDR3 has 15 residues. With 4 bases removed from V and 2 bases from J, the gap between germline ends came to 15 bases. The CDR3 nucleotides read TGTGCCAGCAGTTCGGCCGGGACATCTACCTACGAGCAGTACTTC. Translating it yields CASSSAGTSTYEQYF.

V and J are TRBV28 and TRBJ2-2, with D unresolved. Germline CDR1 is MDHEN and CDR2 is SYDVKM. The CDR3 length is 15 residues. Trimming pared 5 bases from V and 5 bases from J, leaving 15 bases between. In nucleotides, the CDR3 is TGTGCCAGCAGTCCCGGTTCGGATGAAACCGGGGAGCTGTTTTTT. Its translation is CASSPGSDETGELFF.

The chain links TRBV20-1 to TRBJ2-6, with D possibly being TRBD2 (6 bases). V was trimmed by 0 bases and J by 4 bases, leaving 10 bases between them. From germline, CDR1 is DFQATT and CDR2 SNEGSKA (reference sequence). The CDR3 is 15 residues long. The CDR3 region has the DNA TGCAGTGCTAGAGAGGGGGGTTCCGGGGCCAACGTCCTGACTTTC. Protein product: CSAREGGSGANVLTF.

The genes are TRBV20-1 and TRBJ2-7, with 10 nucleotides matching TRBD2. The V segment lost 0 bases and the J segment 5 bases; nucleotides outside the gene matches: 4. CDR3 length equals 14 residues. Per germline, CDR1 DFQATT and CDR2 SNEGSKA (reference sequence). CDR3 DNA: TGCAGTGCTAGAGATTCTAGCGGGAGAAACGAGCAGTACTTC. Protein sequence: CSARDSSGRNEQYF.

This clonotype was observed at least ten times. This rearrangement joins TRBV29-1 to TRBJ2-1, with TRBD2 matching 9 bases. Trimming cost V 6 bases and J 6 bases; bases outside gene matches: 3. Per the germline V gene, CDR1 is SQVTM and CDR2 is ANQGSEA. This CDR3 comprises 12 residues. The CDR3 DNA reads as TGCAGCGTCCCGGGACTAGCCAATGAGCAGTTCTTC. This sequence encodes CSVPGLANEQFF.

This clonotype was seen ten or more times. The V call is TRBV5-1, the J call TRBJ1-3; D gene uncertain. V was clipped by 1 base and J by 0 bases, with 8 bases between them. Germline loops: CDR1 SGHRS, CDR2 YFSETQ. The CDR3 is 15 amino acids. For the CDR3, the DNA is TGCGCCAGCAGCTTGAGGAGCTACTCTGGAAACACCATATATTTT. Residues: CASSLRSYSGNTIYF. The complete variable domain, with remaining parts taken from reference TRBV5-1 and TRBJ1-3, reads KAGVTQTPRYLIKTRGQQVTLSCSPISGHRSVSWYQQTPGQGLQFLFEYFSETQRNKGNFPGRFSGRQFSNSRSEMNVSTLELGDSALYLCASSLRSYSGNTIYFGEGSWLTVV.

J is TRBJ2-7 and V is TRBV6-5, with 10 bases that match TRBD1. V lost 6 bases and J lost 6; bases outside the gene matches: 5. The CDR3 spans 13 residues. Germline CDR1 reads MNHEY; CDR2 reads SVGAGI. CDR3 in DNA: TGTGCCAGCAGGTGGACAGGGGGGACCGAGCAGTACTTC. Translation gives CASRWTGGTEQYF.